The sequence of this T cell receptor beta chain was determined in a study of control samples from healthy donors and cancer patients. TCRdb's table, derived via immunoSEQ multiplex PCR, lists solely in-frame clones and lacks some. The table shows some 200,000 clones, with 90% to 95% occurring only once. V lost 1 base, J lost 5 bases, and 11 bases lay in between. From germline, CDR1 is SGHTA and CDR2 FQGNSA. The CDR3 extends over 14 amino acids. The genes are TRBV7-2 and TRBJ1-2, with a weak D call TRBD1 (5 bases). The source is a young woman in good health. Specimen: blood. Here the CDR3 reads CASSLDRGQYGYTF. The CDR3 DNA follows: TGTGCCAGCAGCTTAGACCGGGGCCAATATGGCTACACCTTC. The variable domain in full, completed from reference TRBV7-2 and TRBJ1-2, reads GAGVSQSPSNKVTEKGKDVELRCDPISGHTALYWYRQSLGQGLEFLIYFQGNSAPDKSGLPSDRFSAERTGGSVSTLTIQRTQQEDSAVYLCASSLDRGQYGYTFGSGTRLTVV.